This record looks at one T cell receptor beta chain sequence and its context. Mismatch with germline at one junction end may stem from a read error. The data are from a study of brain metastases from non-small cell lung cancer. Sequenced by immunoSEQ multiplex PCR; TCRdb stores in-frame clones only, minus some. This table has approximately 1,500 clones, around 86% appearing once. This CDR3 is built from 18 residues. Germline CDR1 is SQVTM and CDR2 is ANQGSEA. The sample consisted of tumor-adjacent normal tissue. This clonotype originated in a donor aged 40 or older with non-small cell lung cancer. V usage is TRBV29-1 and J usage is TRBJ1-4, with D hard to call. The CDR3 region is CNVEDLPRRSYYDEKLFF. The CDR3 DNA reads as TGCAACGTTGAAGATCTTCCTAGGAGAAGCTACTATGATGAAAAACTGTTTTTT. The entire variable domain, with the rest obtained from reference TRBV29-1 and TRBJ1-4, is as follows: SAVISQKPSRDICQRGTSLTIQCQVDSQVTMMFWYRQQPGQSLTLIATANQGSEATYESGFVIDKFPISRPNLTFSTLTVSNMSPEDSSIYLCNVEDLPRRSYYDEKLFFGSGTQLSVL.